The rows below give T cell receptor beta chains drawn from one sample of a study of blood T cell repertoires in COVID-19. This table comes from immunoSEQ multiplex PCR, and its TCRdb copy is limited to in-frame clones, with some not included. The table has roughly 280,000 clones, 85% to 95% seen once; the top ten hold roughly 2.8%. The specimen was PBMCs or T cells enriched from blood (not recorded which). Receptors were obtained from a man aged 40-55 years who had been exposed to COVID-19. Both conserved end residues are part of each CDR3. Each record gives: D gene, clone size, J gene, V gene, CDR3 protein, CDR3 DNA. The D gene is left open where the match is weak. Size is omitted from some rows. Given values are once, few, many or a class for expanded clones.

d_gene: NA; abundance: NA; j_gene: TRBJ2-2; v_gene: TRBV3-1/TRBV3-2; CDR3aa: CASSQGSQANTGELFF; CDR3nt: TGTGCCAGCAGCCAAGGAAGTCAGGCGAACACCGGGGAGCTGTTTTTT
d_gene: TRBD2; abundance: NA; j_gene: TRBJ2-1; v_gene: TRBV24-1; CDR3aa: CATSDFGTSGSKSYNEQFF; CDR3nt: TGTGCCACCAGTGATTTCGGGACTAGCGGGAGTAAGTCCTACAATGAGCAGTTCTTC
d_gene: TRBD1; abundance: NA; j_gene: TRBJ1-3; v_gene: TRBV11-3; CDR3aa: CASSRGTGGFGNTIYF; CDR3nt: TGTGCCAGCAGCAGAGGGACAGGGGGCTTTGGAAACACCATATATTTT
d_gene: TRBD1; abundance: NA; j_gene: TRBJ2-5; v_gene: TRBV11-3; CDR3aa: CASGKTGGQGETQYF; CDR3nt: TGTGCCAGCGGAAAGACTGGGGGACAGGGGGAGACCCAGTACTTC
d_gene: TRBD1; abundance: once; j_gene: TRBJ1-4; v_gene: TRBV4-3; CDR3aa: CASSSQTGIGEKLFF; CDR3nt: TGCGCCAGCAGCTCACAGACAGGGATCGGTGAAAAACTGTTTTTT
d_gene: TRBD2; abundance: NA; j_gene: TRBJ2-1; v_gene: TRBV3-1/TRBV3-2; CDR3aa: CASRRASGHNEQFF; CDR3nt: TGTGCCAGCAGAAGGGCTAGCGGGCACAATGAGCAGTTCTTC
d_gene: TRBD2; abundance: NA; j_gene: TRBJ2-2; v_gene: TRBV9; CDR3aa: CASSPWESGSGTGELFF; CDR3nt: TGTGCCAGCAGCCCGTGGGAAAGCGGGAGCGGCACCGGGGAGCTGTTTTTT
d_gene: NA; abundance: NA; j_gene: TRBJ1-3; v_gene: TRBV28; CDR3aa: CASSSPTNTIYF; CDR3nt: TGTGCCAGCAGTTCCCCTACAAACACCATATATTTT
d_gene: TRBD1; abundance: NA; j_gene: TRBJ1-2; v_gene: TRBV7-9; CDR3aa: CASSTDRGALNGYTF; CDR3nt: TGTGCCAGCAGCACTGACAGGGGAGCACTGAATGGCTACACCTTC
d_gene: NA; abundance: NA; j_gene: TRBJ1-2; v_gene: TRBV19; CDR3aa: CASSITRVYGYTF; CDR3nt: TGTGCCAGTAGTATTACCAGGGTCTATGGCTACACCTTC
d_gene: TRBD1; abundance: NA; j_gene: TRBJ1-6; v_gene: TRBV19; CDR3aa: CASRTGLGSPLHF; CDR3nt: TGTGCCAGTAGGACAGGGTTGGGTTCACCCCTCCACTTT
d_gene: TRBD2; abundance: NA; j_gene: TRBJ2-1; v_gene: TRBV7-9; CDR3aa: CASSLTSDSYNEQFF; CDR3nt: TGTGCCAGCAGCCTGACTAGCGACTCCTACAATGAGCAGTTCTTC
d_gene: NA; abundance: NA; j_gene: TRBJ2-7; v_gene: TRBV28; CDR3aa: CASSIKLTRPYF; CDR3nt: TGTGCCAGCAGCATTAAACTGACTAGGCCGTACTTC
d_gene: NA; abundance: NA; j_gene: TRBJ2-3; v_gene: TRBV2; CDR3aa: CASSEYAQYF; CDR3nt: TGTGCCAGCAGTGAATATGCGCAGTATTTT
d_gene: TRBD1; abundance: NA; j_gene: TRBJ2-2; v_gene: TRBV27; CDR3aa: CASSLDRVDSGELFF; CDR3nt: TGTGCCAGCAGTCTGGACAGGGTGGATTCCGGGGAGCTGTTTTTT
d_gene: TRBD2; abundance: NA; j_gene: TRBJ2-5; v_gene: TRBV28; CDR3aa: CASSLYAAPSGKETQYF; CDR3nt: TGTGCCAGCAGTTTATACGCCGCCCCTAGCGGGAAAGAGACCCAGTACTTC
d_gene: TRBD1; abundance: NA; j_gene: TRBJ2-4; v_gene: TRBV6-6; CDR3aa: CASSDRGQGGNIQYF; CDR3nt: TGTGCCAGCAGTGACCGCGGACAGGGTGGAAACATTCAGTACTTC
d_gene: TRBD1; abundance: NA; j_gene: TRBJ1-2; v_gene: TRBV6-5; CDR3aa: CASTPGQGYGYTF; CDR3nt: TGTGCCAGCACGCCGGGACAGGGGTATGGCTACACCTTC